This T cell receptor beta chain was observed in a study of regulatory T cells in long-lasting Graves disease. Construction of the TCR beta libraries employed iRepertoire HTBI primers in conjunction with Arm-PCR of CDR3 regions. Each CDR3 protein gets one entry after TCRdb re-called the multiplex PCR reads with MiXCR. The repertoire holds some 330,000 distinct CDR3 sequences, with 12% as singletons. Time point described: newly diagnosed GD, antithyroid drugs for less than 3 months. RNA extracted from PBMCs served as the sequencing template. The same data also contributed to another study, on T cells in Graves' hyperthyroidism and ophthalmopathy.

The sample consisted of peripheral blood mononuclear cells (PBMCs), taken at new diagnosis, from a patient treated with antithyroid drugs. The clonotype originates from a woman aged 18-30 years with Graves disease.

CDR3 DNA: TGCGCCAGCAGCCTGAGGCTCTGGGAGGATTGCACTGAAGCTTTCTTT. This sequence encodes CASSLRLWEDCTEAFF. The chain carries TRBV5-1 and TRBJ1-1; D is unclear. V lost 4 bases, J lost 4 bases, and 20 bases lay in between. Germline values: CDR1 SGHRS, CDR2 YFSETQ. The CDR3 totals 16 residues.